Listed below are T cell receptor beta chains from one sample, sequenced in a study of OX40 agonist ivuxolimab in advanced cancers. Method: immunoSEQ multiplex PCR; TCRdb's copy keeps in-frame clones and lacks some. The table records 74,000 or so clones, around 90% of them present only once. Here the sequenced sample was CD4+ or CD8+ T cells sorted from blood, taken in a trial of the OX40 agonist ivuxolimab. These receptors all come from an adult with an advanced solid tumor such as melanoma, head and neck, liver or kidney cancer. The CDR3 runs from the conserved cysteine through the conserved F or W. A D gene is named only where the DNA matches it firmly. Clone size is stated in some rows and not others, as once, few, many or a class when expanded.

CDR3 DNA: TGTGCCAGCAGCTTGACGGTAGGCAGCGGAGCTACAGATACGCAGTATTTT
CDR3 protein: CASSLTVGSGATDTQYF
clone size: NA
V gene: TRBV5-6
J gene: TRBJ2-3
D gene: NA

CDR3 DNA: TGTGCCAGCAGTTTGACCGGACTAGCGAATCCCGAGCAGTACTTC
CDR3 protein: CASSLTGLANPEQYF
clone size: NA
V gene: TRBV6-5
J gene: TRBJ2-7
D gene: TRBD2

CDR3 DNA: TGCGCCAGCAGCTTGGAGGCGACGGGGCTCACAGATACGCAGTATTTT
CDR3 protein: CASSLEATGLTDTQYF
clone size: NA
V gene: TRBV5-1
J gene: TRBJ2-3
D gene: NA

CDR3 DNA: TGTGCCAGCAGCGTAGGGGAAGCAGACGACTATGGCTACACCTTC
CDR3 protein: CASSVGEADDYGYTF
clone size: few
V gene: TRBV9
J gene: TRBJ1-2
D gene: NA

CDR3 DNA: TGTGCCAGCAGTACGCCTGACAGGGGGCGTCCCGGGCAGTACTTC
CDR3 protein: CASSTPDRGRPGQYF
clone size: NA
V gene: TRBV6-6
J gene: TRBJ2-7
D gene: TRBD1

CDR3 DNA: TGTGCCAGTAGTAGATCAGGGATAGGGTCCTACGAGCAGTACTTC
CDR3 protein: CASSRSGIGSYEQYF
clone size: NA
V gene: TRBV19
J gene: TRBJ2-7
D gene: NA

CDR3 DNA: TGTGCCAGCAGCTTAGCGTGGGGAAGGGCCTCCTACGAGCAGTACTTC
CDR3 protein: CASSLAWGRASYEQYF
clone size: NA
V gene: TRBV7-9
J gene: TRBJ2-7
D gene: NA

CDR3 DNA: TGCGCCAGCAGCCAAGGATGGCTAGCGGGGGACTTGAGCTCCTACAATGAGCAGTTCTTC
CDR3 protein: CASSQGWLAGDLSSYNEQFF
clone size: NA
V gene: TRBV4-1
J gene: TRBJ2-1
D gene: TRBD2

CDR3 DNA: TGTGCCAGCAGCTCCGGACCGCAACGAAATGAGCAGTTCTTC
CDR3 protein: CASSSGPQRNEQFF
clone size: NA
V gene: TRBV7-3
J gene: TRBJ2-1
D gene: NA

CDR3 DNA: TGCGCCAGCAGTGACGCGGGGGGACCAGATACGCAGTATTTT
CDR3 protein: CASSDAGGPDTQYF
clone size: NA
V gene: TRBV10-1
J gene: TRBJ2-3
D gene: TRBD2

CDR3 DNA: TGTGCCAGCAGCTCAGGGAGGGATTCCGGGGAGCTGTTTTTT
CDR3 protein: CASSSGRDSGELFF
clone size: NA
V gene: TRBV7-3
J gene: TRBJ2-2
D gene: TRBD2

CDR3 DNA: TGTGCCAGCAGCCAAGATGTTAGCGGGGGGACTAGCACAGATACGCAGTATTTT
CDR3 protein: CASSQDVSGGTSTDTQYF
clone size: once
V gene: TRBV4-2
J gene: TRBJ2-3
D gene: TRBD2

CDR3 DNA: TGTGCCAGCAGACGGGACTTAGCGGGCCAGCAGTTCTTC
CDR3 protein: CASRRDLAGQQFF
clone size: NA
V gene: TRBV11-3
J gene: TRBJ2-1
D gene: TRBD2

CDR3 DNA: TGTGCCAGCAGTGACTGGGACAGGGAGTACGAGCAGTACTTC
CDR3 protein: CASSDWDREYEQYF
clone size: NA
V gene: TRBV6-4
J gene: TRBJ2-7
D gene: TRBD1

CDR3 DNA: TGTGCCAGCGCAACCGGGACTAGCTATAAAAGGGAGCAGTTCTTC
CDR3 protein: CASATGTSYKREQFF
clone size: NA
V gene: TRBV6-5
J gene: TRBJ2-1
D gene: TRBD2

CDR3 DNA: TGTGCTAGCAGCTTAGCGCGAGTGGGCGGGGGGCCCTTTTTT
CDR3 protein: CASSLARVGGGPFF
clone size: NA
V gene: TRBV7-7
J gene: TRBJ1-1
D gene: NA

CDR3 DNA: TGTGCCAGCGGACAGGAGAGCTCTGGAAACACCATATATTTT
CDR3 protein: CASGQESSGNTIYF
clone size: NA
V gene: TRBV7-9
J gene: TRBJ1-3
D gene: TRBD1

CDR3 DNA: TGTGCCAGCCTAGGACTAGCGGGATTAGCCAAAAACATTCAGTACTTC
CDR3 protein: CASLGLAGLAKNIQYF
clone size: NA
V gene: TRBV28
J gene: TRBJ2-4
D gene: TRBD2

CDR3 DNA: TGTGCCAGCAGAGGCTTCCGGGGGCAGCCCCAGCATTTT
CDR3 protein: CASRGFRGQPQHF
clone size: NA
V gene: TRBV2
J gene: TRBJ1-5
D gene: NA

CDR3 DNA: TGTGCCAGCACTGACAGGGCGGATGGCTACACCTTC
CDR3 protein: CASTDRADGYTF
clone size: few
V gene: TRBV6-5
J gene: TRBJ1-2
D gene: TRBD1

CDR3 DNA: TGTGCCAGCAGCACCCGATTGAGGGGTCCCCTAGGCTACACCTTC
CDR3 protein: CASSTRLRGPLGYTF
clone size: once
V gene: TRBV11-2
J gene: TRBJ1-2
D gene: NA

CDR3 DNA: TGTGCCAGCAGTTGGGCCGGGCGCCCTTTGACTGAAGCTTTCTTT
CDR3 protein: CASSWAGRPLTEAFF
clone size: NA
V gene: TRBV6-6
J gene: TRBJ1-1
D gene: NA

CDR3 DNA: TGTGCCAGCAGCTTAGTTGGGGGGGCCGTAGGGATTACCGGGGAGCTGTTTTTT
CDR3 protein: CASSLVGGAVGITGELFF
clone size: NA
V gene: TRBV7-8
J gene: TRBJ2-2
D gene: NA

CDR3 DNA: TGTGCCAGCAACCTAGTCGAGAACACTGAAGCTTTCTTT
CDR3 protein: CASNLVENTEAFF
clone size: NA
V gene: TRBV2
J gene: TRBJ1-1
D gene: NA

CDR3 DNA: TGCGCCAGCAGCCGCGCCCCTAGCGGGAGAGGGTGGAGGGAGACCCAGTACTTC
CDR3 protein: CASSRAPSGRGWRETQYF
clone size: once
V gene: TRBV5-1
J gene: TRBJ2-5
D gene: TRBD2

CDR3 DNA: TGCGCCAGCAGTCCAACCCGGGACAGGGTGATCTCACCCCTCCACTTT
CDR3 protein: CASSPTRDRVISPLHF
clone size: NA
V gene: TRBV5-1
J gene: TRBJ1-6
D gene: TRBD1

CDR3 DNA: TGTGCCAGCGTAAAATATGGGGGGGAGACCCAGTACTTC
CDR3 protein: CASVKYGGETQYF
clone size: NA
V gene: TRBV28
J gene: TRBJ2-5
D gene: NA

CDR3 DNA: TGTGCCAGCAGCCGAATTGGGACATACGAGCAGTACTTC
CDR3 protein: CASSRIGTYEQYF
clone size: NA
V gene: TRBV6-6
J gene: TRBJ2-7
D gene: NA

CDR3 DNA: TGTGCCAGCAGTTTCTTAGGGGATACGCAGTATTTT
CDR3 protein: CASSFLGDTQYF
clone size: NA
V gene: TRBV28
J gene: TRBJ2-3
D gene: NA

CDR3 DNA: TGCGCCAGCAGTGAGAATCCCGGGGAGCTGTTTTTT
CDR3 protein: CASSENPGELFF
clone size: NA
V gene: TRBV10-1
J gene: TRBJ2-2
D gene: NA

CDR3 DNA: TGTGCCAGCAGAACCGGGACGGACGGCAAGCTCTACGAGCAGTACTTC
CDR3 protein: CASRTGTDGKLYEQYF
clone size: NA
V gene: TRBV5-4
J gene: TRBJ2-7
D gene: NA

CDR3 DNA: TGCGCCAGCAGCTTCGACAGGGGTAACTATGGCTACACCTTC
CDR3 protein: CASSFDRGNYGYTF
clone size: NA
V gene: TRBV5-1
J gene: TRBJ1-2
D gene: TRBD1